This paragraph covers one TCR beta chain sequence. No antigen is known for it. CDR3 and TCR beta VDJ profiling relied on a genomic DNA template. TCRdb re-derived calls from the reads in MiXCR, one entry per CDR3 protein. There are some 180,000 distinct CDR3 sequences in the sample; roughly three fifths occur only once, and more than 40% lies in the top ten. Germline CDR1 reads SQVTM; CDR2 reads ANQGSEA. V shed 4 bases and J shed 3 bases, with 9 bases lying between them. The CDR3 is 12 amino acids. The sequenced patients had an expansion of CD8+CD57+ cells seen by flow cytometry. The data stem from a study of CD8+CD57+ T cells in acquired aplastic anemia. Across the whole study: Quantities of DNA derived from sorted CD4+ and CD8+ cells averaged roughly 3 ug. Study-level points and caveats: Patients and controls had CD8+ Simpson's diversity values that were not significantly distinct. The same twenty-nine CD8+ CDR3 sequences occurred in patients and in controls.

V and J are TRBV29-1 and TRBJ1-2; D ambiguous. The sample consisted of sorted CD4+, CD8+, or CD8+CD57+ T cells (not recorded which) from PBMCs. This TCR came from a human donor with aplastic anemia. The CDR3 reads CSVVSHDYGYTF. As DNA, the CDR3 is TGCAGCGTTGTTAGTCATGACTATGGCTACACCTTC.